This is a list of T cell receptor beta chains from one sample in a study of OX40 agonist ivuxolimab in advanced cancers. Libraries were prepared by immunoSEQ multiplex PCR; TCRdb keeps only in-frame clonotypes and omits some of them. The profile shows about 78,000 clones, 92% of them singletons. Sample: CD4+ or CD8+ T cells sorted from blood, taken in a trial of the OX40 agonist ivuxolimab. The source is an adult with an advanced solid tumor such as melanoma, head and neck, liver or kidney cancer. Both conserved end residues are part of each CDR3. Each record gives: D gene, V gene, J gene, clone size, CDR3 DNA, CDR3 protein. A D gene is named only where the DNA matches it firmly. Clone size is not always given. Where it is, it says once, few, many or a class for expanded clones.

D: TRBD2
V: TRBV7-9
J: TRBJ2-7
size: -
DNA: TGTGCCAGCAGCTTAGGGCTAGCGGTAAACGACGAGCAGTACTTC
CDR3: CASSLGLAVNDEQYF

D: -
V: TRBV30
J: TRBJ1-1
size: -
DNA: TGTGCCTGGAGTGTGTCAGGGTTCACTGAAGCTTTCTTT
CDR3: CAWSVSGFTEAFF

D: -
V: TRBV28
J: TRBJ1-5
size: few
DNA: TGTGCCAGTCAACCCGATAGCAATCAGCCCCAGCATTTT
CDR3: CASQPDSNQPQHF

D: -
V: TRBV6-4
J: TRBJ2-2
size: -
DNA: TGTGCCAGCAGTGACTCCATGGGCGGGGAGCTGTTTTTT
CDR3: CASSDSMGGELFF

D: TRBD1
V: TRBV5-4
J: TRBJ2-2
size: -
DNA: TGTGCCAGCAGATCTTCGGACAGGGCGAACACCGGGGAGCTGTTTTTT
CDR3: CASRSSDRANTGELFF

D: TRBD1
V: TRBV6-1
J: TRBJ1-1
size: -
DNA: TGTGCCAGCAGTGAAGCGATCGCCGGGACAGGTCGTACTGAAGCTTTCTTT
CDR3: CASSEAIAGTGRTEAFF

D: -
V: TRBV7-2
J: TRBJ2-3
size: -
DNA: TGTGCCAGCAGGCGGGACATCGATACGCAGTATTTT
CDR3: CASRRDIDTQYF

D: TRBD1
V: TRBV7-9
J: TRBJ1-1
size: -
DNA: TGTGCCAGCAGCCAGGGACAGGGGGCAATTGCTTTCTTT
CDR3: CASSQGQGAIAFF

D: TRBD1
V: TRBV14
J: TRBJ1-4
size: -
DNA: TGTGCCAGCAGCCCGACAGGGTTTAATGAAAAACTGTTTTTT
CDR3: CASSPTGFNEKLFF

D: TRBD2
V: TRBV28
J: TRBJ2-7
size: -
DNA: TGTGCCAGCGGGCCCGCGGGGAGGGAATACGAGCAGTACTTC
CDR3: CASGPAGREYEQYF

D: TRBD1
V: TRBV6-1
J: TRBJ1-2
size: -
DNA: TGTGCCAGCAGAAGACAGGGGGCTGGTGGCTACACCTTC
CDR3: CASRRQGAGGYTF

D: -
V: TRBV5-1
J: TRBJ1-2
size: medium-sized
DNA: TGCGCCAGCAGCTTGAGTAGGGGTGCTAACTATGGCTACACCTTC
CDR3: CASSLSRGANYGYTF

D: -
V: TRBV6-5
J: TRBJ1-1
size: once
DNA: TGTGCCAGCAGTTATAGTGAAGCTTTCTTT
CDR3: CASSYSEAFF

D: TRBD2
V: TRBV28
J: TRBJ2-2
size: -
DNA: TGTGCCAGCAGTTTAAACCTAGCGGATAACACCGGGGAGCTGTTTTTT
CDR3: CASSLNLADNTGELFF

D: -
V: TRBV5-1
J: TRBJ1-1
size: -
DNA: TGCGCCAGCACGGAGGGGATTGAAGCTTTCTTT
CDR3: CASTEGIEAFF

D: TRBD1
V: TRBV11-2
J: TRBJ2-7
size: -
DNA: TGTGCCAGCAGCCCGGGACAGGTGGACTACGAGCAGTACTTC
CDR3: CASSPGQVDYEQYF

D: -
V: TRBV15
J: TRBJ2-5
size: -
DNA: TGTGCCACCAGCAGGACTATCGAGACCCAGTACTTC
CDR3: CATSRTIETQYF

D: -
V: TRBV4-2
J: TRBJ1-6
size: -
DNA: TGTGCCAGCAGCCAAGATTTGAGGAACAATTCACCCCTCCACTTT
CDR3: CASSQDLRNNSPLHF

D: -
V: TRBV30
J: TRBJ1-6
size: -
DNA: TGTGCCTGGAGGGGGACACCAAATAATTCACCCCTCCACTTT
CDR3: CAWRGTPNNSPLHF

D: -
V: TRBV11-3
J: TRBJ2-5
size: once
DNA: TGTGCCAGCACCACGGACACTCAAGAGACCCAGTACTTC
CDR3: CASTTDTQETQYF

D: TRBD2
V: TRBV19
J: TRBJ2-2
size: -
DNA: TGTGCCAGTATTGGACTAGCGGGGGATACCGGGGAGCTGTTTTTT
CDR3: CASIGLAGDTGELFF

D: TRBD1
V: TRBV19
J: TRBJ1-1
size: few
DNA: TGTGCCAGTAGCCTCGGACAGGGTAGGACTGAAGCTTTCTTT
CDR3: CASSLGQGRTEAFF

D: -
V: TRBV14
J: TRBJ1-2
size: -
DNA: TGTGCCAGCAGCCAAGATTTGGGTGGCTTTAGCGGCTACACCTTC
CDR3: CASSQDLGGFSGYTF

D: -
V: TRBV30
J: TRBJ2-2
size: once
DNA: TGTGCCTGGAGTGTGGAGGGGTGGTACACCGGGGAGCTGTTTTTT
CDR3: CAWSVEGWYTGELFF

D: -
V: TRBV29-1
J: TRBJ1-1
size: -
DNA: TGCAGCGTTGCCCCCAGGGTGGGCACTGAAGCTTTCTTT
CDR3: CSVAPRVGTEAFF

D: -
V: TRBV7-9
J: TRBJ2-7
size: -
DNA: TGTGCCAGCAGCTTATTGGCTTCGACCTACGAGCAGTACTTC
CDR3: CASSLLASTYEQYF

D: TRBD1
V: TRBV15
J: TRBJ2-2
size: few
DNA: TGTGCCACCAGCGACAGGGAAATCGGGGAGCTGTTTTTT
CDR3: CATSDREIGELFF

D: TRBD1
V: TRBV10-3
J: TRBJ1-2
size: -
DNA: TGTGCCATCAGTGAGGGACAGGGGGCTTGGGGCTACACCTTC
CDR3: CAISEGQGAWGYTF

D: -
V: TRBV5-4
J: TRBJ2-6
size: -
DNA: TGTGCCAGCACCAGGGGTCCGGGACAATCATCTGGGGCCAACGTCCTGACTTTC
CDR3: CASTRGPGQSSGANVLTF

D: -
V: TRBV10-2
J: TRBJ1-4
size: once
DNA: TGCGCCAGCAACCTGGGTGGGCAGACCGAGAGAGGTGAAAAACTGTTTTTT
CDR3: CASNLGGQTERGEKLFF

D: TRBD1
V: TRBV7-9
J: TRBJ1-1
size: -
DNA: TGTGCCAGCAGCTCACCACGACAGGGGGACACTGAAGCTTTCTTT
CDR3: CASSSPRQGDTEAFF

D: -
V: TRBV10-3
J: TRBJ2-1
size: -
DNA: TGTGCCATCAGTGGGGGTTCCAATGAGCAGTTCTTC
CDR3: CAISGGSNEQFF

D: -
V: TRBV6-5
J: TRBJ1-2
size: -
DNA: TGTGCCAGCAAATCCCGCCGGGGCAGCAACTATGGCTACACCTTC
CDR3: CASKSRRGSNYGYTF

D: TRBD1
V: TRBV2
J: TRBJ1-5
size: -
DNA: TGTGCCAGCAGTGGAGACAGGGGAGGTCAGCCCCAGCATTTT
CDR3: CASSGDRGGQPQHF

D: -
V: TRBV5-1
J: TRBJ1-5
size: -
DNA: TGCGCCAGCAGCTTGAGTCCAGGCAACAATCAGCCCCAGCATTTT
CDR3: CASSLSPGNNQPQHF

D: TRBD1
V: TRBV19
J: TRBJ2-2
size: -
DNA: TGTGCCAGTAGGCGGACAGGGTTTAACACCGGGGAGCTGTTTTTT
CDR3: CASRRTGFNTGELFF

D: -
V: TRBV6-1
J: TRBJ1-1
size: -
DNA: TGTGCCAGCAGTCAGACACCGAACACTGAAGCTTTCTTT
CDR3: CASSQTPNTEAFF

D: -
V: TRBV19
J: TRBJ2-4
size: -
DNA: TGTGCCTGCTCGGGGCAGATAAGTAACATTCAGTACTTC
CDR3: CACSGQISNIQYF

D: -
V: TRBV5-4
J: TRBJ2-3
size: once
DNA: TGTGCCAGCAGCTTGGGGGCGGGACGTAGCACAGATACGCAGTATTTT
CDR3: CASSLGAGRSTDTQYF

D: TRBD2
V: TRBV7-9
J: TRBJ2-3
size: -
DNA: TGTGCCAGCAGCTCATACGGTGGTAGCGGGGGTTGGACAGATACGCAGTATTTT
CDR3: CASSSYGGSGGWTDTQYF

D: -
V: TRBV7-9
J: TRBJ2-3
size: -
DNA: TGTGCCAGCAGCGAGCGGGTTAGCACAGATACGCAGTATTTT
CDR3: CASSERVSTDTQYF

D: -
V: TRBV2
J: TRBJ1-4
size: -
DNA: TGTGCCAGCAGAGTCTTACCGACGGCACGGGATGAAAAACTGTTTTTT
CDR3: CASRVLPTARDEKLFF

D: -
V: TRBV7-8
J: TRBJ1-1
size: -
DNA: TGTGCCAGCAGCTTAGTCGGGAACACTGAAGCTTTCTTT
CDR3: CASSLVGNTEAFF

D: -
V: TRBV5-6
J: TRBJ2-7
size: -
DNA: TGTGCCAGCAGCTTGGTGCCCACCGGGGGCGAGCAGTACTTC
CDR3: CASSLVPTGGEQYF

D: -
V: TRBV7-9
J: TRBJ2-3
size: -
DNA: TGTGCCAGCAGCCCAAGGGGGGGGGTCCCCACAGATACGCAGTATTTT
CDR3: CASSPRGGVPTDTQYF

D: -
V: TRBV28
J: TRBJ1-1
size: -
DNA: TGTGCCAGCAGCCCGACAGCGTTGAACACTGAAGCTTTCTTT
CDR3: CASSPTALNTEAFF

D: -
V: TRBV10-3
J: TRBJ2-2
size: once
DNA: TGTGCCATCCTCTGGGGCGGCGGGGAGCTGTTTTTT
CDR3: CAILWGGGELFF

D: -
V: TRBV28
J: TRBJ2-7
size: -
DNA: TGTGCCAGCAGTCGCCGGGGTCTAGAGGACGAGCAGTACTTC
CDR3: CASSRRGLEDEQYF

D: -
V: TRBV29-1
J: TRBJ1-3
size: once
DNA: TGCAGCGCCACAGTGGGGGGATCTGGAAACACCATATATTTT
CDR3: CSATVGGSGNTIYF

D: TRBD1
V: TRBV2
J: TRBJ2-7
size: -
DNA: TGTGCCGTGGGGACAGGCAATTACGAGCAGTACTTC
CDR3: CAVGTGNYEQYF